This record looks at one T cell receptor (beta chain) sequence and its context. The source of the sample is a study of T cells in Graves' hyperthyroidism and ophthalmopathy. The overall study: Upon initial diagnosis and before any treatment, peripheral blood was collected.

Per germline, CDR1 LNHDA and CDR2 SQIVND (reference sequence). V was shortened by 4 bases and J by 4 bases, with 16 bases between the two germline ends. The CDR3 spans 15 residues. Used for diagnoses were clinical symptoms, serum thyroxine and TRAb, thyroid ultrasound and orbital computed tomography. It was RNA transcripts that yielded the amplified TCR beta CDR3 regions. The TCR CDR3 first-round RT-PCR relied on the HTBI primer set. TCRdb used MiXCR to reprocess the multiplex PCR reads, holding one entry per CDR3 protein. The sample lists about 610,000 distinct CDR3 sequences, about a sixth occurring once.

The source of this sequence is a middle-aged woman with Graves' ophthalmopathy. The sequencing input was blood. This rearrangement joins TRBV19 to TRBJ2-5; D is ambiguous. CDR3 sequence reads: CASSKGRLLAETQYF. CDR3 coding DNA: TGTGCCAGTAGTAAGGGTCGTCTCCTGGCAGAGACCCAGTACTTC.